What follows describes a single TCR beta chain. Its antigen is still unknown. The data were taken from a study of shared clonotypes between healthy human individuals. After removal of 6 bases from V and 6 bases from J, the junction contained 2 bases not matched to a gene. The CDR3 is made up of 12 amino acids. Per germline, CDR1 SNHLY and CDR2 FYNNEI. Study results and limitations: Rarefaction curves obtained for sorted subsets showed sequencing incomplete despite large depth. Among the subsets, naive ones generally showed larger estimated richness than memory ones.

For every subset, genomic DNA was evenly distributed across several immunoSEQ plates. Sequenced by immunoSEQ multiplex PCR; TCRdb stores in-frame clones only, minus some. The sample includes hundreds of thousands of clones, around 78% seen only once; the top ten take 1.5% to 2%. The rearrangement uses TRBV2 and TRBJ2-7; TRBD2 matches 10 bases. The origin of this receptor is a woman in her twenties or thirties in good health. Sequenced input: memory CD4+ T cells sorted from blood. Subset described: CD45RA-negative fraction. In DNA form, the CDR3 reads TGTGCCAGCAGGTTAGCGGGAGGCGAGCAGTACTTC. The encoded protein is CASRLAGGEQYF.